The T cell receptor beta chain described here comes from a study of CD8+ T cells in alopecia areata. V lost 0 bases and J lost 0, with 8 bases in between. Per germline, CDR1 LGHNA and CDR2 YNFKEQ. CDR3 length equals 15 residues. Sequencing templates came from extracted RNA that was reverse transcribed into cDNA. Measured with immunoSEQ multiplex PCR; TCRdb has only the in-frame clones, and not every one. The top ten hold 20% to 25% of the sample, which has about 110,000 clones, 59% seen once. As concerns this clone: Its antigen is currently unknown.

Notes on the study in general: Scalp samples also yield sequences of resident alphabeta T cells from normal skin. Possibly because of HLA-related factors, TCR sharing was less clear across patients than in mice. Clonality was higher in lesional than normal scalp, especially in alopecia totalis/universalis.

The specimen sequenced was CD8+ T cells sorted from blood. This chain joins TRBV4-2 and TRBJ1-2; D not resolved. The sequence was obtained from a human donor in good health. The CDR3 coding sequence is TGTGCCAGCAGCCAAGAAGAACGGACTAACTATGGCTACACCTTC. Its translation is CASSQEERTNYGYTF.